This T cell receptor beta chain was observed in a study of blood T cell repertoires in COVID-19. The overall study: Acute-phase and convalescent COVID-19 samples originated in the United States, Italy and Spain. PBMCs, B-cell-depleted T cells, or T cells were the source of the cDNA or gDNA that made up the material.

As originally analysed: Nucleated cell number was recorded as an estimate derived from reference gene primer amplification. Measured with immunoSEQ multiplex PCR; TCRdb has only the in-frame clones, and not every one. The DNA gave D and trimming, while V, J and clone size come from that table. The sample holds approximately 54,000 clones; 90% are singletons and the top ten take roughly 3.6%. This clone was observed a handful of times. Germline lookup yields CDR1 MDHEN and CDR2 SYDVKM. The CDR3 contains 15 residues. V gave up 6 bases and J gave up 5 bases, with 16 bases separating them. The receptor's source is a man between 50 and 59 years old with acute or convalescent COVID-19. This sequence joins TRBV28 and TRBJ1-4; D is uncertain. The specimen was peripheral blood. CDR3 amino acids: CASRLRLGGNEKLFF. The CDR3 nucleotides read TGTGCCAGCAGATTACGACTCGGAGGAAATGAAAAACTGTTTTTT. The full variable domain, completed using reference TRBV28 and TRBJ1-4, is DVKVTQSSRYLVKRTGEKVFLECVQDMDHENMFWYRQDPGLGLRLIYFSYDVKMKEKGDIPEGYSVSREKKERFSLILESASTNQTSMYLCASRLRLGGNEKLFFGSGTQLSVL.